This T cell receptor (beta chain) stems from a study of cytomegalovirus exposure and HLA in healthy donors. Study details: Most genotyped donors, over 70% of about 360, had Caucasian-associated genetic ancestry.

Primers included in the PCR were 60 Vbeta and 13 Jbeta primers. This table comes from immunoSEQ multiplex PCR, and its TCRdb copy is limited to in-frame clones, with some not included. The sample includes about 140,000 clones, about 84% seen only once; the top ten take 2% to 3%. The germline CDR1 and CDR2 sequences are MNHNS and SASEGT. V was clipped by 3 bases and J by 0 bases; unmatched bases: 14. The CDR3 has 19 residues. This receptor was taken from a woman under 30 in good health and CMV-seropositive. Material: PBMCs. The rearrangement uses TRBV6-1 and TRBJ2-1; 7 bases are a match to TRBD1. DNA of the CDR3: TGTGCCAGCAGTGAGCCCGGGACAGTATTTTTTAGCTCCTACAATGAGCAGTTCTTC. This sequence encodes CASSEPGTVFFSSYNEQFF.